The 23 T cell receptor beta chains listed next were all sequenced from one sample in a study of blood T cell repertoires in COVID-19. Only in-frame clones appear in the TCRdb table, and some are missing; sequencing was by immunoSEQ multiplex PCR. In the table there are 150,000 to 200,000 clones, around 87% of which are singletons. The sequenced sample was peripheral blood. Receptors were obtained from a man aged 50 or older with acute or convalescent COVID-19.

The chain links TRBV9 to TRBJ1-6; TRBD1 matches 7 bases. J gave up 4 bases and V 4 bases, and 5 bases lay outside the gene matches. Germline V CDR1 and CDR2: SGDLS, YYNGEE. CDR3 length: 15 residues. CDR3 DNA: TGTGCCAGCAGCCCACCGGGACAGTATAATTCACCCCTCCACTTT. It is translated as CASSPPGQYNSPLHF.

The V and J genes are TRBV7-2 and TRBJ1-1; possible D gene TRBD1, 5 bases. In germline, CDR1 is SGHTA, CDR2 FQGNSA. This CDR3 comprises 13 residues. The V end was cut by 5 bases, the J end by 4 bases, with 11 bases between. Here the CDR3 reads CASSSREGTEAFF. The CDR3 DNA follows: TGTGCCAGCAGCAGCAGGGAGGGCACTGAAGCTTTCTTT.

The V and J genes are TRBV18 and TRBJ2-4, with TRBD1 matching over 8 bases. Per the germline V gene, CDR1 is KGHSH and CDR2 is LQKENI. V dropped 2 bases and J dropped 7; count of bases not matched to a gene: 10. This CDR3 has 16 amino acids. This chain's CDR3 is CASSPGPPGGGNIQYF. For the CDR3, the DNA is TGTGCCAGCTCACCAGGGCCGCCAGGGGGCGGGAACATTCAGTACTTC.

The rearrangement links TRBV14 to TRBJ2-1; D remains unclear. The CDR3 has 11 amino acids. V gave up 4 bases and J gave up 7 bases, with 5 bases separating them. In germline, CDR1 is SGHDN, CDR2 FVKESK. In DNA, the CDR3 is TGTGCCAGCAGCCCCAGTAATGAGCAGTTCTTC. Its translation is CASSPSNEQFF.

The chain employs TRBV6-4 and TRBJ1-5, with no clear D. Trimming took off 5 bases at V and 1 base at J, with 6 bases between the two ends. CDR3 length equals 13 residues. CDR1 and CDR2 (germline): MRHNA, SNTAGT. CDR3 amino acids: CASSSQSNQPQHF. The CDR3 nucleotides are TGTGCCAGCAGTTCACAGAGCAATCAGCCCCAGCATTTT.

A word on this clone: The sample contains more than one DNA sequence encoding this CDR3. The chain links TRBV3-1 (or the pseudogene TRBV3-2) to TRBJ2-6, with TRBD1 matching 7 bases. Losses at the gene ends were 4 bases for V and 0 bases for J; bases not matched to a gene: 0. There are 15 residues in the CDR3. The germline gives CDR1 LGHDT, CDR2 YNNKEL (reference sequence). The CDR3 loop is CASSRDSSGANVLTF. For the CDR3, the DNA is TGTGCCAGCAGCCGGGACAGCTCTGGGGCCAACGTCCTGACTTTC.

The chain employs TRBV27 and TRBJ1-1; 9 bases map to TRBD1. The germline gives CDR1 MNHEY, CDR2 SMNVEV (reference sequence). The CDR3 is 12 amino acids. The V segment lost 7 bases and the J segment 5 bases; nucleotides outside the gene matches: 2. The CDR3: CASKTGGTEAFF. The CDR3 nucleotides read TGTGCCAGCAAGACAGGGGGGACTGAAGCTTTCTTT.

The CDR3 DNA reads TGTGCCAGCAGTTCCCCCTTCCAGGGGCTGTACGAGCAGTACTTC. It encodes CASSSPFQGLYEQYF. The genes are TRBV27 and TRBJ2-7; TRBD1 is a possible D gene (6 bases). Germline assignment: CDR1 MNHEY and CDR2 SMNVEV (reference sequence). The CDR3 is 15 amino acids. Trimming pared 4 bases from V and 4 bases from J, leaving 17 bases between.

J is TRBJ2-1 and V is TRBV28; D remains unclear. The length of the CDR3 is 12 residues. The V end was cut by 2 bases, the J end by 7 bases, with 6 bases between. Germline values: CDR1 MDHEN, CDR2 SYDVKM. The chain's CDR3 is CASSLIRNEQFF. In DNA, the CDR3 is TGTGCCAGCAGTTTAATCAGGAATGAGCAGTTCTTC.

V gene TRBV29-1 combines with J gene TRBJ1-2; D gene uncertain. CDR1 is SQVTM and CDR2 is ANQGSEA in the germline V gene. The CDR3 runs to 13 residues. V gave up 6 bases and J gave up 7 bases, with 18 bases separating them. CDR3 in DNA: TGCAGCGTATATTCCCCCACAAGTGCTGGCTACACCTTC. Translation: CSVYSPTSAGYTF.

The chain joins TRBV20-1 to TRBJ2-7; the match to TRBD1 covers 7 bases. CDR1 is DFQATT and CDR2 is SNEGSKA in the germline V gene (reference sequence). This CDR3 spans 11 amino acids. Trimming took 7 bases from V and 6 from J; bases not matched to a gene: 6. For the CDR3, the DNA is TGCAGTGGAAACAGGGGTATCGAGCAGTACGTC. Protein product: CSGNRGIEQYV.

The chain carries TRBV27 and TRBJ2-7, with D perhaps TRBD2 (5 bases). The CDR3 sequence is 14 residues long. Germline loops: CDR1 MNHEY, CDR2 SMNVEV (reference sequence). V was pared by 6 bases and J by 0 bases, with 12 bases between. CDR3 loop: CASSIRGFSYEQYF. The CDR3, as DNA: TGTGCCAGCAGCATCAGAGGGTTCTCCTACGAGCAGTACTTC.

The chain carries TRBV9 and TRBJ2-5; TRBD2 matches at 7 bases. Unmatched junction bases numbered 4, after V lost 0 bases and J lost 5 bases. This CDR3 is built from 14 residues. From germline, CDR1 is SGDLS and CDR2 YYNGEE. Here the CDR3 DNA reads TGTGCCAGCAGCGTAGTAGGGGAGGGGGAGACCCAGTACTTC. This encodes CASSVVGEGETQYF.

The chain has TRBV15 and TRBJ2-1; TRBD2 aligns across 7 bases. Per the germline V gene, CDR1 is LNHNV and CDR2 is YYDKDF (reference sequence). Unmatched junction bases numbered 8, after V lost 0 bases and J lost 6 bases. CDR3 length equals 16 residues. The CDR3 DNA reads TGTGCCACCAGCAGAGATTGGCGCGGGGGTACCAATGAGCAGTTCTTC. Its protein is CATSRDWRGGTNEQFF.

The J gene is TRBJ2-6, the V gene TRBV30; the D is unclear. Germline V gene data show CDR1 as GTSNPN and CDR2 as SVGIG (reference sequence). Trimming stripped 0 bases from V and 0 bases from J, with 15 bases between. This CDR3 is built from 18 residues. CDR3 sequence reads: CAWSVPALFRSGANVLTF. CDR3 sequence (DNA): TGTGCCTGGAGTGTACCTGCCCTATTCCGCTCTGGGGCCAACGTCCTGACTTTC.

This clone is a singleton in its sample. V usage is TRBV6-2 or TRBV6-3 and J usage is TRBJ1-1; D is possibly TRBD1 (6 bases). Germline V gene sequence: CDR1 MNHEY, CDR2 SVGEGT. Trimming left V 5 bases short and J 1 base short, with 11 bases between. This CDR3 is built from 14 residues. The CDR3, as DNA: TGTGCCAGCAGTACCGGGACATCGAACACTGAAGCTTTCTTT. Residues: CASSTGTSNTEAFF.

The V call is TRBV13, the J call TRBJ1-1; possibly TRBD1 for D (6 bases). The CDR3 loop spans 12 amino acids. V was trimmed by 4 bases and J by 10 bases, leaving 13 bases between them. In germline, CDR1 is PRHDT, CDR2 FYEKMQ (reference sequence). CDR3 sequence (DNA): TGTGCCAGCAGCTCAAGGGGGGGAGGAGCTTTCTTT. This gives the protein CASSSRGGGAFF. Variable domain in full (rest from reference TRBV13 and TRBJ1-1): AAGVIQSPRHLIKEKRETATLKCYPIPRHDTVYWYQQGPGQDPQFLISFYEKMQSDKGSIPDRFSAQQFSDYHSELNMSSLELGDSALYFCASSSRGGGAFFGQGTRLTVV.

The J gene is TRBJ1-3, the V gene TRBV21-1. TRBV21-1 is a known pseudogene. The CDR3 is made up of 15 amino acids. The DNA for the CDR3 is TGTGCCAGCAGCAAAGCGGGGGGAGTTGGAAACACCATATATTTT. Translation: CASSKAGGVGNTIYF.

This sequence joins TRBV6-6 and TRBJ1-6; D is unclear. This CDR3 spans 15 amino acids. V dropped 3 bases and J dropped 5 bases, with 11 bases sitting between them. Germline V CDR1 and CDR2: MNHNY, SVGAGI (reference sequence). This CDR3 reads CASSYREMHNSPLHF. The CDR3 bases are TGTGCCAGCAGTTATAGAGAGATGCATAATTCACCCCTCCACTTT.

The CDR3 sequence: CASSLSPGQKETQYF. CDR3 bases: TGTGCCAGCAGTTTATCCCCGGGACAGAAAGAGACCCAGTACTTC. The J gene is TRBJ2-5, the V gene TRBV27; 7 nucleotides align to TRBD1. The junction had 4 bases not matched to a gene; V was cut back by 0 bases and J by 3 bases. Germline V gene lookup returns CDR1 MNHEY and CDR2 SMNVEV (reference sequence). There are 15 residues in the CDR3.

V is TRBV6-1 and J is TRBJ1-5; 7 bases align to TRBD1. This CDR3 comprises 21 residues. Germline assignment: CDR1 MNHNS and CDR2 SASEGT. V gave up 0 bases and J gave up 0 bases; unmatched junction bases: 17. This CDR3 reads CASSEAPSRDRLWYSNQPQHF. The CDR3 DNA is TGTGCCAGCAGTGAAGCGCCCTCCAGGGACAGATTATGGTATAGCAATCAGCCCCAGCATTTT.

This chain connects TRBV2 to TRBJ2-1, with TRBD2 matching 11 bases. V gave up 6 bases and J gave up 6 bases; unmatched junction bases: 10. The CDR3 length is 16 residues. Germline V gene sequence: CDR1 SNHLY, CDR2 FYNNEI. In DNA form, the CDR3 reads TGTGCCAGCAGCTCAAGCCTAGCGGGAGGCTTCAATGAGCAGTTCTTC. Its translation: CASSSSLAGGFNEQFF.

The chain combines TRBV2 with TRBJ1-1; D might be TRBD1 (5 bases). This CDR3 region has 14 residues. Germline CDR1 reads SNHLY; CDR2 reads FYNNEI. The V end lost 5 bases, the J end lost 0 bases, and 10 bases lay between the germline ends. The CDR3 reads CASSPRQLNTEAFF. The CDR3 DNA reads TGTGCCAGCAGTCCTAGACAGTTGAACACTGAAGCTTTCTTT. The variable domain in full, with the rest retrieved from reference TRBV2 and TRBJ1-1, is EPEVTQTPSHQVTQMGQEVILRCVPISNHLYFYWYRQILGQKVEFLVSFYNNEISEKSEIFDDQFSVERPDGSNFTLKIRSTKLEDSAMYFCASSPRQLNTEAFFGQGTRLTVV.